This is a list of T cell receptor beta chains from one sample in a study of beta chain features in type 1 diabetes. Profiling relied on immunoSEQ multiplex PCR, and the TCRdb table lists in-frame clones only, not all of them. Of some 120,000 clones listed, 17% were seen once; the top ten hold 2.6%. The sequencing input was central memory CD4+ T cells from blood. The receptors derive from a man younger than 30 with type 1 diabetes. The CDR3 runs from the conserved cysteine through the conserved F or W. Where a row states a size, it is once, few, many or the class of an expanded clone; other rows omit it.

j_gene: TRBJ1-2
v_gene: TRBV29-1
abundance: -
CDR3aa: CSVGVGSSGYTF

j_gene: TRBJ2-2
v_gene: TRBV2
abundance: -
CDR3aa: CAGTGDTGELFF

j_gene: TRBJ2-5
v_gene: TRBV7-2
abundance: -
CDR3aa: CASSPRLQRQETQYF

j_gene: TRBJ1-1
v_gene: TRBV4-1
abundance: -
CDR3aa: CASSQPSAGVTEAFF

j_gene: TRBJ1-5
v_gene: TRBV28
abundance: -
CDR3aa: CASSLPPGRFQPQHF

j_gene: TRBJ2-7
v_gene: TRBV18
abundance: -
CDR3aa: CASSPGQGHSYEQYF

j_gene: TRBJ2-7
v_gene: TRBV28
abundance: -
CDR3aa: CASTSPTNPGPTLYEQYF

j_gene: TRBJ1-3
v_gene: TRBV5-1
abundance: -
CDR3aa: CASSLWTGQGNTIYF

j_gene: TRBJ2-2
v_gene: TRBV10-3
abundance: -
CDR3aa: CAIRRVSDTHTGELFF

j_gene: TRBJ2-7
v_gene: TRBV7-2
abundance: -
CDR3aa: CASSFSRGAYEQYF

j_gene: TRBJ2-7
v_gene: TRBV19
abundance: many
CDR3aa: CASSRVYEQYF

j_gene: TRBJ2-2
v_gene: TRBV5-1
abundance: -
CDR3aa: CASARTEDAGELFF

j_gene: TRBJ2-3
v_gene: TRBV9
abundance: few
CDR3aa: CASSQQSGDTQYF

j_gene: TRBJ2-7
v_gene: TRBV10-3
abundance: few
CDR3aa: CAISDGVDEQYF